This entry concerns a single T cell receptor (beta chain). Its antigen is as yet unknown. This record belongs to a study of cytomegalovirus exposure and HLA in healthy donors. Points from the study as a whole: Most TCR beta V segments were productive about 90% or about 30% of the time in an earlier analysis. V- and J-gene trimming in TCR beta was tied to a missense DCLRE1C variant by an analysis performed later. Most CMV-associated TCR beta chains were later found to appear HLA-restricted.

The PCR ran on 60 Vbeta and 13 Jbeta primers. Clones were sequenced by immunoSEQ multiplex PCR, and TCRdb holds only the in-frame ones, with some missing. The data show fewer than 200,000 clones, 70% to 80% seen once. Sample: PBMCs. This TCR came from a woman in her thirties or forties in good health and CMV-seronegative.

CDR3 sequence: CASSMGRGNQPQHF. DNA for the CDR3: TGTGCCAGTAGTATGGGCAGGGGGAACCAGCCCCAGCATTTT. This sequence joins TRBV19 and TRBJ1-5; TRBD1 agrees at 7 bases. The CDR3 consists of 14 residues. V dropped 3 bases and J dropped 7; count of bases not matched to a gene: 6. The germline V gene encodes CDR1 LNHDA and CDR2 SQIVND (reference sequence).